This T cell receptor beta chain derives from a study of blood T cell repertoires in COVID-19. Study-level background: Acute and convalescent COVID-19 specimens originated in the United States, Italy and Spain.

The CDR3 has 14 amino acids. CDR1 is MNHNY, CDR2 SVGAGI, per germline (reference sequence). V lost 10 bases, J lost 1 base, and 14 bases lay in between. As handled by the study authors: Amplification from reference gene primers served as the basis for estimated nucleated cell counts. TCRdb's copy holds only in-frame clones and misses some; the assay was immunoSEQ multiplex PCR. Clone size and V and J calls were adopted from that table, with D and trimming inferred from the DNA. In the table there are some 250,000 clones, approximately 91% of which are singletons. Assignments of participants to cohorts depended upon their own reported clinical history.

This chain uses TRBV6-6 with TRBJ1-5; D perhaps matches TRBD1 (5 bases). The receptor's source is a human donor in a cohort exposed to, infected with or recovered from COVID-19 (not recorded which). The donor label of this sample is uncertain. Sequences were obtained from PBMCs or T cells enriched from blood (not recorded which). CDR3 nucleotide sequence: TGTGCCACCATAGGCGGGGGAAGCAATCAGCCCCAGCATTTT. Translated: CATIGGGSNQPQHF.